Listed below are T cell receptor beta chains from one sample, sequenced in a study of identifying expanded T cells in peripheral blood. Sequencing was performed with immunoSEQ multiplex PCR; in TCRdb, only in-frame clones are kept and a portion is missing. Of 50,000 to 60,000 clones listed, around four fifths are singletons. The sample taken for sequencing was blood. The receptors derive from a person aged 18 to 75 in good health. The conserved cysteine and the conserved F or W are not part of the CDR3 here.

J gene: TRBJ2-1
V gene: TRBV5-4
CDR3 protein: ASKRTSGSSYNEQF

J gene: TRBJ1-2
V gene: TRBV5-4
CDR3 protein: ASSLETGMNYGYT

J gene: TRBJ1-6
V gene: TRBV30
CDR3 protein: AWSVNGRRNSPLH

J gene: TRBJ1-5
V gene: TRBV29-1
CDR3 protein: SVDQGLNQPQH

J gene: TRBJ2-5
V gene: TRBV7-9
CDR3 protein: ASSPDSQETQY

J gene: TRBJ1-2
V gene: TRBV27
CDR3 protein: ASRTSTHNYGYT

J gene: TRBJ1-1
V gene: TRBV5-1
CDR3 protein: ASILSPGNTEAF

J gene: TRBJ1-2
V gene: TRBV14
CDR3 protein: ASSQVTVEGYT

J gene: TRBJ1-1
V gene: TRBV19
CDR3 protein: ASSTELGGTEAF

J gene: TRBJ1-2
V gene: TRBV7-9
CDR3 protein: ASSGSRQGARGGT

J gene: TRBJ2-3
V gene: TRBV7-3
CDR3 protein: ASSLTARDTQY

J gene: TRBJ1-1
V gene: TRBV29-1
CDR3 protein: SARRVNTEAF

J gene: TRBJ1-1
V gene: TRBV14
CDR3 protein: ASSQDLRAEAF

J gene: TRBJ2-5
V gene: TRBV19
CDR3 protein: ASSISQGFGETQY

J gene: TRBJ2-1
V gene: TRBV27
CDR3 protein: ASNPQSVLSGNEQF

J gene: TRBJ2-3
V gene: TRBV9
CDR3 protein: ASSTQTDTQY

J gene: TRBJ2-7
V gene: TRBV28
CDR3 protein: ASSFGVPAEQY

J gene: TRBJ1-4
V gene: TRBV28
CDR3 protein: ASSPGGAGNEKLF

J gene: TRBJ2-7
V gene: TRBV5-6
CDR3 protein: ASSLRDILTYEQY

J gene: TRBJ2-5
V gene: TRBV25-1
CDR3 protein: ASSDDRAVGETQY

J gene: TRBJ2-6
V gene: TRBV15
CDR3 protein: ATSRRTGLSGANVLT

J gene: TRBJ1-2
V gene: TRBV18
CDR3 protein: ASSLGTSHYGYT

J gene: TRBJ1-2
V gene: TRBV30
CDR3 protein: AWTVLGGNYGYT

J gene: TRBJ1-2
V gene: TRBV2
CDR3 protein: ASSDSGSYGYT

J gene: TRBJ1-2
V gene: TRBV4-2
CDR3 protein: ASSQWAGGPNYGYT

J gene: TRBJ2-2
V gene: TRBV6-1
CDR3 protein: ASSENRGAGELF

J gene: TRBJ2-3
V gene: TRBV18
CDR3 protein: ASSQGRLTDTQY

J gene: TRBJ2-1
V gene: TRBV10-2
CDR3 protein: ASLSRDRVLNEQF

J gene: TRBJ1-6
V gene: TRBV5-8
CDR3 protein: ASSRGQGVSPLH

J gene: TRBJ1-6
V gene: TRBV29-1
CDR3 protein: SVGLWWEDSPLH

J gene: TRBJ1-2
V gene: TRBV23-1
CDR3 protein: ATEIPQSPNYGYT

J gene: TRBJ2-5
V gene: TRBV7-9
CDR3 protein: ASTKGDHGGETQY

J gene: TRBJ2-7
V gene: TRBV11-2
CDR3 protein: ASSLRGRRSSYEQY

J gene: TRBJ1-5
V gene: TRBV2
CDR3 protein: ASSAGQFQPQH

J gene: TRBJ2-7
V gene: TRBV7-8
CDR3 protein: ASSLIRGPSYEQY

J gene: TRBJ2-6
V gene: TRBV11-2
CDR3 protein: ASSSGANVLT

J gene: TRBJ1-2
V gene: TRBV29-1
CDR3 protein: SAAGTELYGYT

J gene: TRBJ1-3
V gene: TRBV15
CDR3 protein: ATSRGQGSGNTIY

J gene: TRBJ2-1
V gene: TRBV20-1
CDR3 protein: SARVHNEQF

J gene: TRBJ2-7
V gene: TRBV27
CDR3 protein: ASSFPSFPLAGDSYEQY

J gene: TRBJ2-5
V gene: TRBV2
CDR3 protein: ASRRDRSLETQY

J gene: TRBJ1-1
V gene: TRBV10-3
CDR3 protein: AISEVDGQRGAF

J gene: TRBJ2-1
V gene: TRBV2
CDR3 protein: ASSGSRGRDNEQF

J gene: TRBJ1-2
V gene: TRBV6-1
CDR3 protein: ASNPSGPGHYGYT